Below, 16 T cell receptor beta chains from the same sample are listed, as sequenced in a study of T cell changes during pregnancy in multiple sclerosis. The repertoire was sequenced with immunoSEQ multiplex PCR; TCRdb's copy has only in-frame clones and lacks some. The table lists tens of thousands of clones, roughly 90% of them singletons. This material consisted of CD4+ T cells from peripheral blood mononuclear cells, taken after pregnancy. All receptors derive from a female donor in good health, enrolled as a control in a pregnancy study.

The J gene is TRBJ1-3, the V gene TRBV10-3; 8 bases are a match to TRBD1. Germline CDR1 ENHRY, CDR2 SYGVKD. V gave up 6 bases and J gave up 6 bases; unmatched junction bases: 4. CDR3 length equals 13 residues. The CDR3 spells CAIRTGVENTIYF. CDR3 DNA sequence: TGTGCCATCAGGACAGGGGTGGAAAACACCATATATTTT.

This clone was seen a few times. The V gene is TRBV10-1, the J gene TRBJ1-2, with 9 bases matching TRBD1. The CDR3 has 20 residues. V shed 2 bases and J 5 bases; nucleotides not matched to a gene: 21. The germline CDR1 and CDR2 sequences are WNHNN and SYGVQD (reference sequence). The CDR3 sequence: CASSEPIIQRQGQGRYGYTF. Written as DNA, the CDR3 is TGCGCCAGCAGTGAGCCGATTATCCAACGCCAAGGACAGGGGCGTTATGGCTACACCTTC.

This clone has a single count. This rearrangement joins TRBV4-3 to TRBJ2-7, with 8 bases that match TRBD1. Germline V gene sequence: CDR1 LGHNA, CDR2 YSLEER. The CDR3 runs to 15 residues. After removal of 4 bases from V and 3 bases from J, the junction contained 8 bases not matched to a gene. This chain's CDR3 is CASSRGADRVYEQYF. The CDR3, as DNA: TGCGCCAGCAGCCGCGGGGCGGACAGGGTCTACGAGCAGTACTTC.

CDR3 DNA sequence: TGTGCCAGCAGTCTAACAGGGGCTGGAAACACCATATATTTT. The encoded protein is CASSLTGAGNTIYF. V usage is TRBV7-2 and J usage is TRBJ1-3; 7 positions match TRBD1. The CDR3 sequence is 14 residues long. With V trimmed by 6 bases and J by 2 bases, 4 bases remained unmatched. CDR1 and CDR2 from the germline V gene are SGHTA and FQGNSA.

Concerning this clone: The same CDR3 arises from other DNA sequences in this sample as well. The CDR3 protein is CASSQLKGALVTEAFF. In DNA, the CDR3 is TGCGCCAGCAGCCAACTAAAAGGAGCCTTGGTCACTGAAGCTTTCTTT. The chain employs TRBV4-1 and TRBJ1-1; D is undetermined. The CDR3 spans 16 residues. Germline V gene data show CDR1 as MGHRA and CDR2 as YSYEKL. Trimming took off 2 bases at V and 4 bases at J, with 17 bases between the two ends.

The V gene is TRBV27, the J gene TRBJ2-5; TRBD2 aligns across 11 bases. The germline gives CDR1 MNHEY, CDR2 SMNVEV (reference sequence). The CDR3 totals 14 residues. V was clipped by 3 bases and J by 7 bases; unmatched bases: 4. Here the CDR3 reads CASSLTSGVPTQYF. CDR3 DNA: TGTGCCAGCAGTTTGACTAGCGGGGTGCCGACCCAGTACTTC.

The DNA for the CDR3 is TGTGCCAGCAGCCTGGGGGTGGGGGCGGAGACCCAGTACTTC. This sequence encodes CASSLGVGAETQYF. This chain joins TRBV7-3 and TRBJ2-5, with a possible D match to TRBD1 (6 bases). The CDR3 is made up of 14 amino acids. Between the trimmed V and J ends, which lost 5 bases and 5 bases, there was a span of 15 bases. CDR1 and CDR2 (germline): SGHTA, FQGTGA.

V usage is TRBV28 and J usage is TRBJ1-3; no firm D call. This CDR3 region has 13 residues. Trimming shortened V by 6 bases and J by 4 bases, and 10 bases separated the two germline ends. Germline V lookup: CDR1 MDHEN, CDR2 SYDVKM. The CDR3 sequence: CASSLSAGNTIYF. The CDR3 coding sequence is TGTGCCAGCAGCCTGTCTGCGGGAAACACCATATATTTT.

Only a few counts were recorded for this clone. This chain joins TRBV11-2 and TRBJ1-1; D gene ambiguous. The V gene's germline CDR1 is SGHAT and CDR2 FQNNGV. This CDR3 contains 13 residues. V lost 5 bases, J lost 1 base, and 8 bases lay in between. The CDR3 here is CASSLRENTEAFF. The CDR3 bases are TGTGCCAGCAGCCTCCGAGAGAACACTGAAGCTTTCTTT. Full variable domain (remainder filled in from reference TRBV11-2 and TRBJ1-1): EAGVAQSPRYKIIEKRQSVAFWCNPISGHATLYWYQQILGQGPKLLIQFQNNGVVDDSQLPKDRFSAERLKGVDSTLKIQPAKLEDSAVYLCASSLRENTEAFFGQGTRLTVV.

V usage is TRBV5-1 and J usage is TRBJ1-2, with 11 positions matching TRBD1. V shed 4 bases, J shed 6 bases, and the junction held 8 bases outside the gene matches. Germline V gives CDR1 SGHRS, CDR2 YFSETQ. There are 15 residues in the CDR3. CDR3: CASSKDRGRVHGYTF. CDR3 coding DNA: TGCGCCAGCAGCAAGGACAGGGGGCGTGTACATGGCTACACCTTC.

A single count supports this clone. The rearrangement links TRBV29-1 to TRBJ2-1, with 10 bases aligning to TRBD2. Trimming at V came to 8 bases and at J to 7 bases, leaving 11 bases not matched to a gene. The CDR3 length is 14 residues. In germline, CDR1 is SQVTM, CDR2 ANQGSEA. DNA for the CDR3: TGCAGCCTAGACTCGGTAGCGGGGGGTAATGAGCAGTTCTTC. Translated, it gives CSLDSVAGGNEQFF.

The CDR3 nucleotides read TGTGCCTGGAGTAAAAGCGTTACGAACACCGGGGAGCTGTTTTTT. It encodes CAWSKSVTNTGELFF. The chain is built from TRBV30 and TRBJ2-2; no firm D call. V was clipped by 2 bases and J by 0 bases, with 10 bases between them. Germline CDR1 and CDR2: GTSNPN and SVGIG (reference sequence). The CDR3 runs to 15 residues.

DNA of the CDR3: TGTGCCAGCAGCTTACAAGCGGGGGGGCAAGAGACCCAGTACTTC. Protein sequence: CASSLQAGGQETQYF. The V call is TRBV7-3, the J call TRBJ2-5; 10 bases match TRBD2. With 2 bases clipped from V and 2 bases from J, the junction kept 2 bases outside the gene matches. Germline V lookup: CDR1 SGHTA, CDR2 FQGTGA. The CDR3 runs 15 residues.

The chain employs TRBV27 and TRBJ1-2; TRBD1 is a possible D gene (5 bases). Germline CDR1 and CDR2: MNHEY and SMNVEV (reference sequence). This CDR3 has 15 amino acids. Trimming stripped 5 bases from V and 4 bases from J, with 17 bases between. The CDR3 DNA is TGTGCCAGCAGTCGCACCCCGCCAGGGATCTATGGCTACACCTTC. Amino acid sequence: CASSRTPPGIYGYTF.

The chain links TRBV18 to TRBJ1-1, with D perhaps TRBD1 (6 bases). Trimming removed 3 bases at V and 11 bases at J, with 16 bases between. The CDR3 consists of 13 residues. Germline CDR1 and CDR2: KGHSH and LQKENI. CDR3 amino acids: CASSPFEGVDAFF. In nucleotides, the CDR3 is TGTGCCAGCTCACCGTTCGAGGGGGTTGACGCTTTCTTT.

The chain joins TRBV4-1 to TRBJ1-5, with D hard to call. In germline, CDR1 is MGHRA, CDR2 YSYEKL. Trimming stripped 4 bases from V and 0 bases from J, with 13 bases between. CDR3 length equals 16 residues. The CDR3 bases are TGCGCCAGCAGCCCCAACGACATGTATAGCAATCAGCCCCAGCATTTT. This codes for CASSPNDMYSNQPQHF.